Listed here are 13 T cell receptor beta chains from one sample, sequenced in a study of molecular identifiers for immune sequencing clone quantification. TCRdb itself ran the PCR reads through MiXCR, one entry per CDR3 protein. Seen here are over 600,000 distinct CDR3 sequences, around 20% observed once, and the top ten hold 0.85% to 0.9%. The sample comprised naive CD8+ T cells from blood, with Jurkat cell RNA spiked in. Subset noted: FACS-sorted CD8+CD4-CCR7+CD45RA+ naive T cells. The receptors were gathered from a human donor in good health. Some libraries in this study had Jurkat cell RNA spiked in.

This clonotype has ten or more counts. The V gene is TRBV29-1, the J gene TRBJ2-3; 7 bases line up with TRBD2. The CDR3 loop spans 18 amino acids. The germline gives CDR1 SQVTM, CDR2 ANQGSEA. Unmatched junction bases numbered 15, after V lost 2 bases and J lost 1 base. CDR3 sequence reads: CSVELGVKAGVRTDTQYF. The DNA of the CDR3 is TGCAGCGTTGAATTGGGGGTCAAGGCGGGGGTCCGCACAGATACGCAGTATTTT.

The CDR3 bases are TGTGCTAGTGGTTTGCAACAGGGTAAAGAGCAGTACTTC. Translating gives CASGLQQGKEQYF. The V gene is TRBV12-5, the J gene TRBJ2-7; weak D call: TRBD1 (6 bases). CDR1 LGHNT and CDR2 FRNRAP come from the germline V gene. The CDR3 extends over 13 amino acids. Trimming left V 2 bases short and J 7 bases short, with 12 bases between.

Comment on this clonotype: A clone one base away is much larger, so this may be a read error. V and J are TRBV18 and TRBJ2-1, with D uncertain. Germline lookup yields CDR1 KGHSH and CDR2 LQKENI. This CDR3 is built from 13 residues. Here the CDR3 DNA reads TGTGCCAGCTCACCACCGGCCTACACTGAGCAGTTCTTC. It encodes CASSPPAYTEQFF.

V and J are TRBV29-1 and TRBJ2-1, with D unclear. V gave up 0 bases and J gave up 3 bases, with 12 bases separating them. Germline-derived CDR1 and CDR2 are SQVTM and ANQGSEA. The CDR3 covers 15 residues. The CDR3 nucleotides read TGCAGCGTTGAAGACGCTCCCCCGCACTACAATGAGCAGTTCTTC. As protein: CSVEDAPPHYNEQFF.

This clonotype was picked up many times. The chain combines TRBV5-5 with TRBJ1-1; the D gene is possibly TRBD1 (6 bases). Germline assignment: CDR1 SGHKS and CDR2 YYEKEE (reference sequence). This CDR3 region has 14 residues. Deletions cut 4 bases from V and 5 bases from J, with 15 bases between. The CDR3 reads CASSPGAPGTEAFF. The CDR3 DNA reads TGTGCCAGCAGCCCGGGGGCTCCCGGGACTGAAGCTTTCTTT.

At least ten counts were recorded for this clonotype. V is TRBV5-4 and J is TRBJ2-7, with TRBD2 matching 7 bases. The CDR3 covers 14 residues. V trimming: 0 bases; J trimming: 2 bases; junction bases outside the gene matches: 2. Germline CDR1 SGHNT, CDR2 YYREEE (reference sequence). CDR3 region: CASSLARGAYEQYF. CDR3 in DNA: TGTGCCAGCAGCTTGGCCCGGGGGGCCTACGAGCAGTACTTC.

Regarding this clonotype: This sequence may be a read error, since a much larger clone differs from it by one base. This chain connects TRBV6-2 or TRBV6-3 to TRBJ1-3, with D hard to call. CDR1 is MNHEY and CDR2 is SVGEGT in the germline V gene. This CDR3 spans 14 amino acids. In nucleotides, the CDR3 is TGTGCCAGCGGAAGAGGAGGAGCGGGAAACGCCATATATTTT. It encodes CASGRGGAGNAIYF.

This clonotype was recorded many times. The chain employs TRBV2 and TRBJ2-7; TRBD1 matches at 7 bases. The CDR3 spans 13 residues. With V trimmed by 5 bases and J by 4 bases, 5 bases remained unmatched. The V gene's germline CDR1 is SNHLY and CDR2 FYNNEI. CDR3 DNA: TGTGCCAGCAGTAACGTGGGACAGTACGAGCAGTACTTC. The encoded protein is CASSNVGQYEQYF.

This clonotype was counted at least ten times. The CDR3 DNA is TGCGCCAGCAGCCAACAAGTGTCCGGGGAGCAGTACTTC. Protein product: CASSQQVSGEQYF. The J gene is TRBJ2-7, the V gene TRBV4-1; D gene ambiguous. The V end was cut by 2 bases, the J end by 7 bases, with 12 bases between. Per the germline V gene, CDR1 is MGHRA and CDR2 is YSYEKL. This CDR3 is 13 amino acids long.

This clonotype occurred many times. This chain joins TRBV28 and TRBJ2-3, with TRBD2 as a possible D gene (6 bases). Germline V gene sequence: CDR1 MDHEN, CDR2 SYDVKM. The V and J ends lost 5 bases and 6 bases respectively, with 18 bases between them. The CDR3 sequence is 15 residues long. CDR3 nucleotides: TGTGCCAGCAGTCCCCATAGCGGCGTAGAGGATACGCAGTATTTT. Residues: CASSPHSGVEDTQYF.

On this clonotype: A much bigger clone sits one base away, suggesting this may be a read error. This sequence joins TRBV5-6 and TRBJ2-5, with TRBD2 matching over 9 bases. The CDR3 is 19 residues long. Trimming removed 0 bases from V and 0 bases from J; junction bases left unmatched: 12. Germline lookup yields CDR1 SGHDT and CDR2 YYEEEE. The CDR3 nucleotides read TGTGCCAGCAGCTTGGTTGAGACTGGCGGGAGGGCCTACCAAGAGACCCAGTACTTC. Translating it yields CASSLVETGGRAYQETQYF.

This clonotype was seen more than once but under ten times. With a much larger clone just one base away, this may be a read error. V is TRBV7-8 and J is TRBJ2-3, with TRBD2 identical over 9 bases. CDR3 length equals 18 residues. Germline CDR1 is SGHVS and CDR2 is FQNEAQ. The DNA of the CDR3 is TGTGCCAGCAGCTTGGGCCCAGCGGGGGGAGTGAGCACAGATACGCAGTGTTTT. Translated: CASSLGPAGGVSTDTQCF.

This clonotype was detected a few times. This chain connects TRBV7-2 to TRBJ2-5; no clear D gene. Per the germline V gene, CDR1 is SGHTA and CDR2 is FQGNSA. The CDR3 totals 16 residues. V was trimmed by 0 bases and J by 1 base, leaving 12 bases between them. CDR3 protein: CASSLAGLRAQETQYF. In nucleotides, the CDR3 is TGTGCCAGCAGCTTAGCTGGTCTTAGGGCCCAAGAGACCCAGTACTTC.